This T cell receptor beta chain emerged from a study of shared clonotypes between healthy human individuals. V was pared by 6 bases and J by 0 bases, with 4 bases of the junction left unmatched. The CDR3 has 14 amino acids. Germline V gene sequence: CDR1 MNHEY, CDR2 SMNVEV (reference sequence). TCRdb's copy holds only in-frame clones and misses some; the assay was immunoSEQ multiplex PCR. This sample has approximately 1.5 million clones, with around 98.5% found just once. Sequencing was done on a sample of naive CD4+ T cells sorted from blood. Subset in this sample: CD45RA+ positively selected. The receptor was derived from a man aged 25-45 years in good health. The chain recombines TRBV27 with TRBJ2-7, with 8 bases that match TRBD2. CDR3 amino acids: CASSIGTSSYEQYF. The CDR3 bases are TGTGCCAGCAGCATAGGGACTAGCTCCTACGAGCAGTACTTC.